This T cell receptor beta chain was identified during a study of OX40 agonist ivuxolimab in advanced cancers. Germline V gene data show CDR1 as SGHRS and CDR2 as YFSETQ. Trimming at V came to 1 base and at J to 4 bases, leaving 8 bases not matched to a gene. The CDR3 is made up of 17 amino acids. The assay was immunoSEQ multiplex PCR, and TCRdb's table has in-frame clones only and misses some. The sample records approximately 44,000 clones, around 93% being singletons. This sequence joins TRBV5-1 and TRBJ2-1, with TRBD2 matching over 10 bases. The source is an adult with an advanced solid tumor such as melanoma, head and neck, liver or kidney cancer. The sequencing here drew on CD4+ or CD8+ T cells sorted from blood, taken in a trial of the OX40 agonist ivuxolimab. CDR3: CASSLYPSGSGYNEQFF. The CDR3 DNA reads as TGCGCCAGCAGCTTGTACCCTAGCGGGAGTGGATACAATGAGCAGTTCTTC.